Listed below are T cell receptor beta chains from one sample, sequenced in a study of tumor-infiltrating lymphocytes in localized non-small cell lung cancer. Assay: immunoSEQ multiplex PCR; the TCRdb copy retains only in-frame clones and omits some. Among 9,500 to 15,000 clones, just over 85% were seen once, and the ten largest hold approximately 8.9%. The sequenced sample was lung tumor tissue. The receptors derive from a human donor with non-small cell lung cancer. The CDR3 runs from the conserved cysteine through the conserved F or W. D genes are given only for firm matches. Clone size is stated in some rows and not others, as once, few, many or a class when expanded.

CDR3: CASSLVGWEDSRKKNEQFF
D: NA
size: few
V: TRBV7-9
J: TRBJ2-1

CDR3: CASNKATGGTEAFF
D: NA
size: NA
V: TRBV28
J: TRBJ1-1

CDR3: CASSEGGKAFF
D: NA
size: NA
V: TRBV6-1
J: TRBJ1-1

CDR3: CASSLRGLVGGSDEQYF
D: TRBD1
size: NA
V: TRBV5-5
J: TRBJ2-7

CDR3: CASSYSRAGNTIYF
D: NA
size: NA
V: TRBV6-5
J: TRBJ1-3

CDR3: CASSAQAHSGNTIYF
D: NA
size: NA
V: TRBV7-2
J: TRBJ1-3

CDR3: CASRDGDTEAFF
D: NA
size: few
V: TRBV11-3
J: TRBJ1-1

CDR3: CASSLESNYGYTF
D: NA
size: few
V: TRBV5-1
J: TRBJ1-2

CDR3: CATTPNGENIQYF
D: NA
size: few
V: TRBV6-1
J: TRBJ2-4

CDR3: CASSADRSGELFF
D: NA
size: NA
V: TRBV7-8
J: TRBJ2-2

CDR3: CASRDRNYGYTF
D: NA
size: NA
V: TRBV19
J: TRBJ1-2

CDR3: CASSLGQGIYGYTF
D: NA
size: NA
V: TRBV28
J: TRBJ1-2